Below, one TCR beta chain is given with its context. The data derive from a study of CD8 T cells in ankylosing spondylitis. TCRdb reprocessed the 5' RACE reads with MiXCR, giving one entry per CDR3 protein. The sample consists of approximately 300,000 distinct CDR3 sequences, around 20% of them appearing once. Trimming removed 7 bases from V and 9 bases from J, with 29 bases in between. Per the germline V gene, CDR1 is MNHNS and CDR2 is SASEGT. The CDR3 is made up of 17 amino acids. The sequenced sample consisted of blood, either unsorted or a sorted T cell fraction (not recorded which). This receptor was identified in a male donor with ankylosing spondylitis or in good health (not recorded which). The chain links TRBV6-1 to TRBJ2-3, with D tentatively TRBD1 or TRBD2 (6 bases each). CDR3 sequence (DNA): TGTGCCAGCATCTCGGGGTTCGGGGGCTCTGGGGGACGGACGCAGTATTTT. It translates to CASISGFGGSGGRTQYF.